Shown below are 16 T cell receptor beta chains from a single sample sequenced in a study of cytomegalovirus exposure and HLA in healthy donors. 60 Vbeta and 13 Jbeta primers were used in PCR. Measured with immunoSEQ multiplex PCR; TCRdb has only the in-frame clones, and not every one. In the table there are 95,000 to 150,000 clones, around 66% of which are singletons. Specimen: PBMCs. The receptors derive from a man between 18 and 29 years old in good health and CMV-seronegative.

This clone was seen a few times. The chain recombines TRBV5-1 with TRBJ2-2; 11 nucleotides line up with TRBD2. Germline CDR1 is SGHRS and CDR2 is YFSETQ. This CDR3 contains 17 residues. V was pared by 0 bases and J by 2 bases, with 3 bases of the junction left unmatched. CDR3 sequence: CASSLGLAGQNTGELFF. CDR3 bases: TGCGCCAGCAGCTTGGGACTAGCGGGGCAAAACACCGGGGAGCTGTTTTTT.

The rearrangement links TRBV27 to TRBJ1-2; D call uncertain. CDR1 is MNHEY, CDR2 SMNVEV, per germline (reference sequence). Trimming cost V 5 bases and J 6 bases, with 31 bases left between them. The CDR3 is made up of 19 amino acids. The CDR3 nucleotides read TGTGCCAGCAGTCCCCTCGACCCTAGAGAAGTCGGGTTCTCAAATGGCTACACCTTC. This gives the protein CASSPLDPREVGFSNGYTF.

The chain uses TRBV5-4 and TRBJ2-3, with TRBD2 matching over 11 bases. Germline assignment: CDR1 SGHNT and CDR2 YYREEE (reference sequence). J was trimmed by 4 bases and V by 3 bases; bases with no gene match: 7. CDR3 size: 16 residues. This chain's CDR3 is CASSWPSGGISDTQYF. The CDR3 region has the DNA TGTGCCAGCAGCTGGCCTAGCGGGGGGATTTCAGATACGCAGTATTTT.

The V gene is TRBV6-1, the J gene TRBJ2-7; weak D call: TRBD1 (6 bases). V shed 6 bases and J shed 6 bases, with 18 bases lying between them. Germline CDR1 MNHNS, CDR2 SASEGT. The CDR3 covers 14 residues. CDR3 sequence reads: CASRGEAQGSEQYF. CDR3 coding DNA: TGTGCCAGCAGAGGCGAAGCCCAGGGGAGCGAGCAGTACTTC.

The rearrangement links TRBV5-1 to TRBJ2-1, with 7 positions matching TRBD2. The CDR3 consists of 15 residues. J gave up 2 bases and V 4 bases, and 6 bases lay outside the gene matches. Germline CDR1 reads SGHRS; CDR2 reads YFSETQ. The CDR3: CASSGGLTAYNEQFF. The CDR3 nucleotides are TGCGCCAGCAGCGGGGGACTAACAGCCTACAATGAGCAGTTCTTC.

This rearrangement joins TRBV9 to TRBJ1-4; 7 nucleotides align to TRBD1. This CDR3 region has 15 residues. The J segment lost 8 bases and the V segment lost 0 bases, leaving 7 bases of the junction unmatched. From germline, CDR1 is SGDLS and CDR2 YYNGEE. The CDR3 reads CASSVGDRADEKLFF. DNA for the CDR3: TGTGCCAGCAGCGTAGGCGACAGGGCTGACGAAAAACTGTTTTTT.

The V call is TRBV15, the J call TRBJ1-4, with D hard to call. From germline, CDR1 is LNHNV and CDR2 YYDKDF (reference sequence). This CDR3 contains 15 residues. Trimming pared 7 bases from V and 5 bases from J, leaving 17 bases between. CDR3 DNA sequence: TGTGCCACCACCATGGGCGGGGTGGGAAATGAAAAACTGTTTTTT. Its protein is CATTMGGVGNEKLFF.

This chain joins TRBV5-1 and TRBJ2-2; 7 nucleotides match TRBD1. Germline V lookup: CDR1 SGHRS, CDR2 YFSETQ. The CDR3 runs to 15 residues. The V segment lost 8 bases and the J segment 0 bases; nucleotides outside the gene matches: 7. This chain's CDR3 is CASGRDSANTGELFF. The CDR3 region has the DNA TGCGCCAGTGGCCGGGACAGCGCGAACACCGGGGAGCTGTTTTTT.

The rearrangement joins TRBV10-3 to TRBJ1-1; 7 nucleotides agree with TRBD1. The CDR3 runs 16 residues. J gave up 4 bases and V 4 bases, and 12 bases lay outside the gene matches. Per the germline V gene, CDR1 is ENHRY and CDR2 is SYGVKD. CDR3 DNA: TGTGCCATCAGTGTCACAAAAAGGGGGCGCGGCACTGAAGCTTTCTTT. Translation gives CAISVTKRGRGTEAFF.

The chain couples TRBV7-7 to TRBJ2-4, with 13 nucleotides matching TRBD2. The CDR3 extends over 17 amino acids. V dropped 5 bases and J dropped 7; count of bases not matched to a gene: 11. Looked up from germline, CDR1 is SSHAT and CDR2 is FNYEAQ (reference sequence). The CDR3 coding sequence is TGTGCCAGCAGCAACAAATCGGGACTAGCGGGAAGGAACATTCAGTACTTC. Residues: CASSNKSGLAGRNIQYF.

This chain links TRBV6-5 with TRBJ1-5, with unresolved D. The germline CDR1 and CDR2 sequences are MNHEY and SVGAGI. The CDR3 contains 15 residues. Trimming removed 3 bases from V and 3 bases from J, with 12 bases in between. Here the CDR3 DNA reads TGTGCCAGCAGTTATTCTGGAGGGATCAATCAGCCCCAGCATTTT. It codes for CASSYSGGINQPQHF.

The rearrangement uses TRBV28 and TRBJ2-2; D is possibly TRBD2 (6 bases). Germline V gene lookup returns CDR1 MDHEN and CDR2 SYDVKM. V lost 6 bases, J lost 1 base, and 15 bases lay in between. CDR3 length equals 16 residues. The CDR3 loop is CASRGRGRGNTGELFF. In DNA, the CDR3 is TGTGCCAGCAGGGGGCGTGGGCGGGGGAACACCGGGGAGCTGTTTTTT.

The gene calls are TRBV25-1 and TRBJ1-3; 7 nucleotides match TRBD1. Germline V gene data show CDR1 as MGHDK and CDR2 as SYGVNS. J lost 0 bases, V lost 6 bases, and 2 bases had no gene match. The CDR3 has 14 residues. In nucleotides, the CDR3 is TGTGCCAGCAGAGGGACAGCCTCTGGAAACACCATATATTTT. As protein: CASRGTASGNTIYF.

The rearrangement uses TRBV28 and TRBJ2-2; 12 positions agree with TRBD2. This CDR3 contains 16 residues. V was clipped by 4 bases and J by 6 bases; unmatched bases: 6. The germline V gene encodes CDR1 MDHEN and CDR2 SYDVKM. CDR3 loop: CASSSLAGGPAGELFF. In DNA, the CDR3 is TGTGCCAGCAGTTCTCTAGCGGGAGGGCCCGCCGGGGAGCTGTTTTTT.

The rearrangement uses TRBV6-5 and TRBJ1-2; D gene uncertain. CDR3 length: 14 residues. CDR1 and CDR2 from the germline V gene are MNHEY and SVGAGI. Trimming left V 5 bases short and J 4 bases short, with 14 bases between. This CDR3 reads CASSRDAVGYGYTF. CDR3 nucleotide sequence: TGTGCCAGCAGTCGGGATGCAGTTGGCTATGGCTACACCTTC.

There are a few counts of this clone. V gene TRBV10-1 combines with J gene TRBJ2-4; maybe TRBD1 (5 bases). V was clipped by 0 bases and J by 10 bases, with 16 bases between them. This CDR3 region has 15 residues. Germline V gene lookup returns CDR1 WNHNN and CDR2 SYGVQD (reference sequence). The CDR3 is CASSESRTLSGIQYF. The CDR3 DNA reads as TGCGCCAGCAGTGAGTCGAGAACATTATCAGGGATTCAGTACTTC.